Listed below are T cell receptor beta chains from one sample, sequenced in a study of blood T cell repertoires in COVID-19. Generated by immunoSEQ multiplex PCR, the TCRdb table keeps only in-frame clones and is missing some. Among about 280,000 clones listed, 85% were seen once. What was sequenced was PBMCs or T cells enriched from blood (not recorded which). The receptors derive from a woman between 45 and 65 years old who had recovered from COVID-19. CDR3s leave out the opening cysteine and the closing phenylalanine or tryptophan. D genes are given only for firm matches.

d_gene | j_gene | v_gene | CDR3aa
. | TRBJ2-7 | TRBV6-2/TRBV6-3 | ASSRTFDSAEQY
. | TRBJ2-7 | TRBV2 | ASFPDSISSYEQY
. | TRBJ2-5 | TRBV13 | ASSTSDTPQETQY
. | TRBJ1-1 | TRBV2 | ANRLSIGVTEAF
. | TRBJ1-1 | TRBV7-8 | ASSLPGGSEAF
TRBD1 | TRBJ1-2 | TRBV5-1 | ASSRLTGVDGYT
. | TRBJ1-4 | TRBV5-6 | ASSLWAAGEKLF
TRBD1 | TRBJ1-2 | TRBV10-3 | AITGQANYGYT
. | TRBJ1-1 | TRBV7-9 | ASSSGVRMNTEAF
. | TRBJ2-4 | TRBV5-1 | ASSVSKGNIQY